These T cell receptor beta chains were read from a single sample in a study of blood T cells in healthy people across ages. From the 5' RACE reads, TCRdb called clonotypes with MiXCR, one entry per CDR3 protein. The repertoire holds 700,000 to 900,000 distinct CDR3 sequences, with roughly 26% as singletons. The data also belong to a second study, concerning T cells of mothers and their children.

Material for sequencing was blood. Source of these receptors: a boy under 18 in good health. Each CDR3 is given with its conserved first and last residue. The order of the fields is V gene, D gene, J gene, CDR3 length, clone size, CDR3 protein, CDR3 DNA. The D gene is left open where the match is weak. Not all rows give a size; the values are once, few, many and, for expanded clones, a class.

V: TRBV6-2/TRBV6-3
D: NA
J: TRBJ2-1
length: 13
size: NA
CDR3: CATSTRDYNEQFF
DNA: TGTGCCACTTCGACAAGAGATTACAATGAGCAGTTCTTC

V: TRBV5-1
D: NA
J: TRBJ2-1
length: 14
size: few
CDR3: CASNLHEGYNEQFF
DNA: TGCGCCAGCAACCTGCACGAGGGCTACAATGAGCAGTTCTTC

V: TRBV7-9
D: NA
J: TRBJ2-5
length: 15
size: NA
CDR3: CASRKFDSLQETQYF
DNA: TGTGCCAGCAGAAAATTTGACAGCCTCCAAGAGACCCAGTACTTC

V: TRBV18
D: TRBD1
J: TRBJ2-7
length: 13
size: few
CDR3: CTSSDREGYEQYF
DNA: TGTACCAGCTCCGACAGGGAAGGCTACGAGCAGTACTTC

V: TRBV7-2
D: NA
J: TRBJ2-3
length: 12
size: many
CDR3: CASSRDADTQYF
DNA: TGTGCCAGCAGCCGGGACGCCGATACGCAGTATTTT

V: TRBV2
D: TRBD1
J: TRBJ1-5
length: 15
size: few
CDR3: CASSRDRAYNQPQHF
DNA: TGTGCCAGCAGTAGGGACAGGGCTTACAATCAGCCCCAGCATTTT

V: TRBV20-1
D: TRBD2
J: TRBJ2-3
length: 16
size: NA
CDR3: CSASKRGRASTDTQYF
DNA: TGCAGTGCTAGTAAACGGGGGAGGGCTAGCACAGATACGCAGTATTTT

V: TRBV3-1
D: NA
J: TRBJ1-4
length: 14
size: NA
CDR3: CASAPIATIEKLFF
DNA: TGTGCCAGCGCCCCGATTGCAACTATTGAAAAACTGTTTTTT

V: TRBV25-1
D: NA
J: TRBJ2-3
length: 14
size: few
CDR3: CASSDPRSTDTQYF
DNA: TGTGCCAGCAGTGATCCCCGAAGCACAGATACGCAGTATTTT

V: TRBV10-1
D: TRBD1
J: TRBJ2-7
length: 14
size: NA
CDR3: CASRGQGTPGEQYF
DNA: TGCGCCAGCAGAGGACAGGGGACCCCGGGGGAGCAGTACTTC

V: TRBV12-3/TRBV12-4
D: TRBD1
J: TRBJ1-1
length: 14
size: many
CDR3: CASSRDREGTEAFF
DNA: TGTGCCAGCAGTCGGGACAGGGAGGGAACTGAAGCTTTCTTT

V: TRBV28
D: TRBD1
J: TRBJ1-1
length: 15
size: NA
CDR3: CASSPSTGRSTEAFF
DNA: TGTGCCAGCAGTCCCTCGACAGGGAGGAGCACTGAAGCTTTCTTT

V: TRBV6-1
D: NA
J: TRBJ1-5
length: 15
size: NA
CDR3: CASSDRTEGNQPQHF
DNA: TGTGCCAGCAGTGATCGGACAGAAGGCAATCAGCCCCAGCATTTT

V: TRBV7-6
D: NA
J: TRBJ2-5
length: 13
size: few
CDR3: CASSLNRAETQYF
DNA: TGTGCCAGCAGCTTAAACCGGGCGGAGACCCAGTACTTC

V: TRBV28
D: NA
J: TRBJ2-7
length: 15
size: NA
CDR3: CASSESRENHYEQYF
DNA: TGTGCCAGCAGTGAAAGCCGGGAGAACCACTACGAGCAGTACTTC

V: TRBV18
D: NA
J: TRBJ2-7
length: 17
size: few
CDR3: CASSPPVGQGKAYEQYF
DNA: TGTGCCAGCTCACCACCCGTCGGGCAGGGGAAGGCCTACGAGCAGTACTTC

V: TRBV12-3/TRBV12-4
D: NA
J: TRBJ2-6
length: 17
size: few
CDR3: CASGFHPGASGANVLTF
DNA: TGTGCCAGCGGATTCCATCCCGGGGCCTCTGGGGCCAACGTCCTGACTTTC

V: TRBV7-2
D: TRBD1
J: TRBJ2-4
length: 15
size: NA
CDR3: CASRPTGAAKNIQYF
DNA: TGTGCCAGCAGACCTACAGGGGCCGCCAAAAACATTCAGTACTTC

V: TRBV6-5
D: NA
J: TRBJ1-2
length: 16
size: few
CDR3: CASSYSFGTGIYGYTF
DNA: TGTGCCAGCAGTTACTCCTTTGGGACTGGCATCTATGGCTACACCTTC

V: TRBV5-1
D: NA
J: TRBJ2-1
length: 16
size: NA
CDR3: CASSLGTLPLDNEQFF
DNA: TGCGCCAGCAGCTTGGGGACTTTACCGCTTGACAATGAGCAGTTCTTC

V: TRBV5-1
D: TRBD2
J: TRBJ2-1
length: 15
size: NA
CDR3: CASSLDGGAGNEQFF
DNA: TGCGCCAGCAGCTTGGACGGGGGGGCTGGCAATGAGCAGTTCTTC

V: TRBV12-3/TRBV12-4
D: NA
J: TRBJ1-4
length: 13
size: NA
CDR3: CASSSGTLVKLFF
DNA: TGTGCCAGCAGTTCAGGGACCCTCGTAAAACTGTTTTTT

V: TRBV20-1
D: NA
J: TRBJ1-1
length: 11
size: once
CDR3: CSAPGPSIAFF
DNA: TGCAGTGCACCGGGCCCAAGTATAGCTTTCTTT

V: TRBV6-5
D: NA
J: TRBJ1-1
length: 11
size: NA
CDR3: CASSYVGEAFF
DNA: TGTGCCAGCAGTTACGTAGGAGAAGCTTTCTTT

V: TRBV18
D: NA
J: TRBJ1-4
length: 13
size: NA
CDR3: CASSPGQPEKLFF
DNA: TGTGCCAGCTCTCCCGGGCAACCGGAAAAACTGTTTTTT

V: TRBV12-3/TRBV12-4
D: TRBD1
J: TRBJ2-3
length: 13
size: few
CDR3: CASSPTGEDTQYF
DNA: TGTGCCAGCAGCCCTACAGGGGAAGATACGCAGTATTTT

V: TRBV5-1
D: NA
J: TRBJ2-6
length: 19
size: NA
CDR3: CASSQKTQYIPSGANVLTF
DNA: TGCGCCAGCAGTCAAAAGACGCAATACATCCCCTCTGGGGCCAACGTCCTGACTTTC

V: TRBV20-1
D: TRBD2
J: TRBJ2-3
length: 16
size: NA
CDR3: CSARGKAGGPTDTQYF
DNA: TGCAGTGCTAGAGGGAAAGCGGGGGGGCCCACAGATACGCAGTATTTT

V: TRBV10-2
D: NA
J: TRBJ2-6
length: 19
size: few
CDR3: CASSTGTDLKLSGANVLTF
DNA: TGCGCCAGCAGCACCGGTACAGACCTTAAATTATCTGGGGCCAACGTCCTGACTTTC

V: TRBV11-3
D: TRBD2
J: TRBJ2-1
length: 15
size: NA
CDR3: CASSVTRGGLNEQFF
DNA: TGTGCCAGCAGCGTAACCCGGGGGGGACTCAATGAGCAGTTCTTC

V: TRBV10-3
D: TRBD1
J: TRBJ2-5
length: 16
size: NA
CDR3: CAISELGQGAGETQYF
DNA: TGTGCCATCAGTGAGTTAGGACAGGGGGCAGGGGAGACCCAGTACTTC

V: TRBV3-1
D: NA
J: TRBJ2-5
length: 15
size: few
CDR3: CASSQSGRREETQYF
DNA: TGTGCCAGCAGCCAATCCGGTAGGAGGGAGGAGACCCAGTACTTC

V: TRBV6-5
D: TRBD1
J: TRBJ2-1
length: 17
size: few
CDR3: CASSSHRQGVGSNEQFF
DNA: TGTGCCAGCAGTTCTCATCGACAGGGGGTCGGTTCGAATGAGCAGTTCTTC

V: TRBV5-1
D: TRBD1
J: TRBJ1-1
length: 16
size: NA
CDR3: CASSLDAGGRDTEAFF
DNA: TGCGCCAGCAGCTTGGATGCAGGGGGCCGGGACACTGAAGCTTTCTTT

V: TRBV5-1
D: TRBD1
J: TRBJ2-7
length: 15
size: NA
CDR3: CASSLVGTGPYEQYF
DNA: TGCGCCAGCAGCTTGGTAGGGACAGGGCCCTACGAGCAGTACTTC

V: TRBV24-1
D: TRBD1
J: TRBJ2-6
length: 19
size: NA
CDR3: CATSDSSGDRAAGANVLTF
DNA: TGTGCCACCAGTGATTCATCGGGCGACAGGGCGGCTGGGGCCAACGTCCTGACTTTC

V: TRBV12-3/TRBV12-4
D: TRBD2
J: TRBJ2-3
length: 13
size: few
CDR3: CASSLVAGDTQYF
DNA: TGTGCCAGCAGTTTAGTAGCGGGGGATACGCAGTATTTT

V: TRBV29-1
D: NA
J: TRBJ2-7
length: 11
size: few
CDR3: CSVLSQNEQYF
DNA: TGCAGCGTCTTGTCACAGAACGAGCAGTACTTC

V: TRBV24-1
D: NA
J: TRBJ2-1
length: 13
size: NA
CDR3: CATSDRTAVEQFF
DNA: TGTGCCACCAGTGACCGAACTGCAGTCGAGCAGTTCTTC

V: TRBV7-8
D: NA
J: TRBJ2-5
length: 16
size: few
CDR3: CASSPELVGAEETQYF
DNA: TGTGCCAGCAGCCCCGAATTAGTGGGGGCGGAGGAGACCCAGTACTTC

V: TRBV6-5
D: NA
J: TRBJ1-1
length: 14
size: many
CDR3: CASSYSSLNTEAFF
DNA: TGTGCCAGCAGTTACTCCTCCTTGAACACTGAAGCTTTCTTT

V: TRBV28
D: NA
J: TRBJ1-4
length: 15
size: NA
CDR3: CASSSGGAASEKLFF
DNA: TGTGCCAGCAGTTCCGGGGGAGCGGCAAGTGAAAAACTGTTTTTT

V: TRBV15
D: NA
J: TRBJ2-1
length: 12
size: few
CDR3: CATSYWADEQSF
DNA: TGTGCCACCAGCTACTGGGCAGATGAGCAGTCCTTC

V: TRBV12-5
D: NA
J: TRBJ2-5
length: 17
size: few
CDR3: CASGLLNGGLTAETQYF
DNA: TGTGCTAGTGGTTTGCTAAACGGTGGGCTGACGGCGGAGACCCAGTACTTC

V: TRBV5-6
D: NA
J: TRBJ2-7
length: 15
size: NA
CDR3: CASSLISAGNYEQYF
DNA: TGTGCCAGCAGCTTGATTTCGGCAGGGAACTACGAGCAGTACTTC

V: TRBV5-6
D: TRBD1
J: TRBJ1-1
length: 16
size: NA
CDR3: CASSFGTGRRNTEAFF
DNA: TGTGCCAGCAGCTTCGGGACAGGGCGAAGGAACACTGAAGCTTTCTTT

V: TRBV4-1
D: NA
J: TRBJ2-4
length: 16
size: NA
CDR3: CASSQDRGEAKNIQYF
DNA: TGCGCCAGCAGCCAAGATCGGGGAGAGGCCAAAAACATTCAGTACTTC

V: TRBV29-1
D: NA
J: TRBJ2-5
length: 13
size: NA
CDR3: CSAAQHTQETQYF
DNA: TGCAGCGCCGCACAGCACACCCAAGAGACCCAGTACTTC

V: TRBV29-1
D: TRBD1
J: TRBJ2-5
length: 15
size: NA
CDR3: CSVLRVRQGQETQYF
DNA: TGCAGCGTCCTTCGAGTTCGACAGGGCCAAGAGACCCAGTACTTC

V: TRBV15
D: NA
J: TRBJ2-5
length: 13
size: NA
CDR3: CATSRDPSGTQYF
DNA: TGTGCCACCAGCAGAGACCCCTCGGGGACCCAGTACTTC

V: TRBV9
D: NA
J: TRBJ1-4
length: 15
size: NA
CDR3: CASSVEGTTNEKLFF
DNA: TGTGCCAGCAGCGTAGAGGGCACAACTAATGAAAAACTGTTTTTT

V: TRBV4-1
D: TRBD1
J: TRBJ2-2
length: 18
size: few
CDR3: CASSQEVPTGGGTGELFF
DNA: TGCGCCAGCAGCCAAGAGGTGCCGACAGGGGGCGGCACCGGGGAGCTGTTTTTT

V: TRBV29-1
D: NA
J: TRBJ2-4
length: 14
size: NA
CDR3: CSVEEGTTKNIQYF
DNA: TGCAGCGTTGAGGAGGGGACGACCAAAAACATTCAGTACTTC

V: TRBV6-1
D: TRBD2
J: TRBJ2-3
length: 15
size: NA
CDR3: CASFEAGGLTDTQYF
DNA: TGTGCCAGCTTTGAAGCGGGGGGGCTCACAGATACGCAGTATTTT

V: TRBV20-1
D: NA
J: TRBJ1-1
length: 15
size: NA
CDR3: CSAVRGGRQNTEAFF
DNA: TGCAGTGCTGTCCGGGGGGGGAGACAAAACACTGAAGCTTTCTTT

V: TRBV6-4
D: NA
J: TRBJ2-3
length: 16
size: NA
CDR3: CASSAQWTLGTDTQYF
DNA: TGTGCCAGCAGCGCACAATGGACTCTAGGGACAGATACGCAGTATTTT

V: TRBV11-2
D: NA
J: TRBJ2-4
length: 14
size: few
CDR3: CASSLVIAKNIQYF
DNA: TGTGCCAGCAGCTTAGTTATAGCCAAAAACATTCAGTACTTC

V: TRBV20-1
D: NA
J: TRBJ1-2
length: 10
size: NA
CDR3: CSAGLWSYTF
DNA: TGCAGTGCTGGGCTTTGGAGCTACACCTTC

V: TRBV20-1
D: NA
J: TRBJ2-4
length: 13
size: NA
CDR3: CSAAEGPGNIQYF
DNA: TGCAGTGCGGCGGAAGGTCCGGGGAACATTCAGTACTTC